These 29 T cell receptor beta chains came from one sample sequenced in a study of cytomegalovirus exposure and HLA in healthy donors. TCRdb's table, derived via immunoSEQ multiplex PCR, lists solely in-frame clones and lacks some. The table has some 190,000 clones, roughly nine tenths seen once. The sample comprised PBMCs. The receptor source for this set is a man younger than 45 in good health and CMV-seropositive.

This clone occurred a few times. V gene TRBV5-1 combines with J gene TRBJ1-2; TRBD1 matches at 11 bases. CDR3 length equals 14 residues. V trimming: 3 bases; J trimming: 5 bases; junction bases outside the gene matches: 3. Germline V lookup: CDR1 SGHRS, CDR2 YFSETQ. As DNA, the CDR3 is TGCGCCAGCAGCTCCGGACAGGGGGCTTATGGCTACACCTTC. This codes for CASSSGQGAYGYTF.

The chain recombines TRBV4-1 with TRBJ2-1; 14 nucleotides match TRBD2. CDR3 length: 17 amino acids. The germline CDR1 and CDR2 sequences are MGHRA and YSYEKL. J was trimmed by 8 bases and V by 0 bases; bases with no gene match: 6. The CDR3 nucleotides are TGCGCCAGCAGCCAAGAGTCGACTAGCGGGGGGGTAGATGAGCAGTTCTTC. Protein product: CASSQESTSGGVDEQFF.

This clone was seen a single time. This chain connects TRBV14 to TRBJ2-5; either TRBD1 or TRBD2 may fit D (5 bases each). From germline, CDR1 is SGHDN and CDR2 FVKESK. The CDR3 covers 14 residues. V was pared by 4 bases and J by 2 bases, with 11 bases between. The CDR3 bases are TGTGCCAGCAGCCCCTGGGGGTCTCAAGAGACCCAGTACTTC. This sequence encodes CASSPWGSQETQYF.

The chain employs TRBV7-6 and TRBJ2-2; TRBD2 matches 9 bases. Losses at the gene ends were 4 bases for V and 2 bases for J; bases not matched to a gene: 5. This CDR3 is 16 amino acids long. Germline loops: CDR1 SGHVS, CDR2 FNYEAQ. DNA of the CDR3: TGTGCCAGCAGCTCCCGGACTAGCGTTAACACCGGGGAGCTGTTTTTT. Translation: CASSSRTSVNTGELFF.

The chain joins TRBV2 to TRBJ2-4, with 7 bases matching TRBD1. V gave up 5 bases and J gave up 8 bases; unmatched junction bases: 3. This CDR3 has 12 residues. The V gene's germline CDR1 is SNHLY and CDR2 FYNNEI. This chain's CDR3 is CASSNRGHIQYF. The CDR3 region has the DNA TGTGCCAGCAGTAACAGGGGACACATTCAGTACTTC.

This clone has only a few counts. V is TRBV6-5 and J is TRBJ2-1, with D hard to call. Germline V gene data show CDR1 as MNHEY and CDR2 as SVGAGI. The CDR3 length is 13 residues. V was cut by 3 bases and J by 6 bases, with 9 bases left in between. Here the CDR3 DNA reads TGTGCCAGCAGTTATGTGGCAGGCAATGAGCAGTTCTTC. Residues: CASSYVAGNEQFF.

The V and J genes are TRBV6-1 and TRBJ2-4; D gene unclear. CDR1 MNHNS and CDR2 SASEGT come from the germline V gene. CDR3 length: 12 amino acids. Trimming pared 6 bases from V and 6 bases from J, leaving 9 bases between. The CDR3 region is CASRSDLNIQYF. DNA of the CDR3: TGTGCCAGCAGATCTGACCTAAACATTCAGTACTTC.

The rearrangement links TRBV6-5 to TRBJ2-7; 7 bases match TRBD1. Germline values: CDR1 MNHEY, CDR2 SVGAGI. V lost 5 bases, J lost 6 bases, and 7 bases stayed unmatched. There are 13 residues in the CDR3. CDR3: CASSPDGDSEQYF. In DNA, the CDR3 is TGTGCCAGCAGTCCGGACGGGGACAGCGAGCAGTACTTC.

J is TRBJ2-5 and V is TRBV29-1; tentatively, D is TRBD1 (6 bases). Germline V gene lookup returns CDR1 SQVTM and CDR2 ANQGSEA. This CDR3 is built from 13 residues. V was pared by 2 bases and J by 4 bases, with 11 bases between. The DNA for the CDR3 is TGCAGCGTTGAAAAACAGGGAATAGAGACCCAGTACTTC. Translated: CSVEKQGIETQYF.

This chain uses TRBV28 with TRBJ2-1; TRBD2 aligns across 11 bases. V was clipped by 4 bases and J by 5 bases; unmatched bases: 10. Germline loops: CDR1 MDHEN, CDR2 SYDVKM. This CDR3 spans 17 amino acids. CDR3: CASSWGTSGGPHNEQFF. The CDR3 DNA reads TGTGCCAGCAGTTGGGGTACTAGCGGGGGACCTCACAATGAGCAGTTCTTC.

This clone occurred once. The chain joins TRBV15 to TRBJ2-3, with D perhaps matching TRBD1 or TRBD2 (5 bases each). The CDR3 totals 11 residues. Germline V gene sequence: CDR1 LNHNV, CDR2 YYDKDF (reference sequence). V lost 3 bases to trimming and J lost 9 bases, with 7 bases between them. DNA of the CDR3: TGTGCCACCAGCAGCGGGGCGACGCAGTATTTT. It is translated as CATSSGATQYF.

The chain links TRBV6-5 to TRBJ2-3; no firm D call. The CDR3 consists of 14 residues. V was cut by 7 bases and J by 0 bases, with 11 bases left in between. Germline values: CDR1 MNHEY, CDR2 SVGAGI. This chain's CDR3 is CASKDGYSTDTQYF. The CDR3 nucleotides read TGTGCCAGCAAAGATGGGTACAGCACAGATACGCAGTATTTT.

The gene calls are TRBV7-9 and TRBJ1-4; D gene uncertain. The CDR3 runs 15 residues. V was trimmed by 1 base and J by 0 bases, leaving 6 bases between them. The germline CDR1 and CDR2 sequences are SEHNR and FQNEAQ (reference sequence). CDR3 amino acids: CASSLGSTTNEKLFF. In DNA form, the CDR3 reads TGTGCCAGCAGCTTAGGCTCAACAACTAATGAAAAACTGTTTTTT.

The chain links TRBV28 to TRBJ2-7; a possible D gene is TRBD2 (5 bases). The ends were cut back, 6 bases at V and 1 base at J, with 10 bases in the middle. The CDR3 length is 13 residues. Germline values: CDR1 MDHEN, CDR2 SYDVKM. This CDR3 reads CASSFRGSYEQYF. The CDR3 nucleotides are TGTGCCAGCAGCTTTCGGGGTTCCTACGAGCAGTACTTC.

The J gene is TRBJ1-2, the V gene TRBV11-2, with 7 bases aligning to TRBD1. Germline V gene lookup returns CDR1 SGHAT and CDR2 FQNNGV. After removal of 5 bases from V and 4 bases from J, the junction contained 10 bases not matched to a gene. The CDR3 has 15 amino acids. The CDR3 sequence is CASSPTTGTGYGYTF. DNA for the CDR3: TGTGCCAGCAGCCCGACGACAGGGACGGGCTATGGCTACACCTTC. Together with reference TRBV11-2 and TRBJ1-2, the CDR3 gives the full variable domain: EAGVAQSPRYKIIEKRQSVAFWCNPISGHATLYWYQQILGQGPKLLIQFQNNGVVDDSQLPKDRFSAERLKGVDSTLKIQPAKLEDSAVYLCASSPTTGTGYGYTFGSGTRLTVV.

This clone appeared a few times. The rearrangement links TRBV14 to TRBJ2-7, with a weak D call TRBD2 (6 bases). This CDR3 region has 13 residues. CDR1 SGHDN and CDR2 FVKESK come from the germline V gene. Trimming took off 5 bases at V and 4 bases at J, with 12 bases between the two ends. The CDR3 bases are TGTGCCAGCAGCGCGGGGACGGCGTACGAGCAGTACTTC. Its translation: CASSAGTAYEQYF.

The CDR3 protein is CASTLDRGGSPLHF. The CDR3 DNA reads TGTGCCAGTACCTTGGACAGGGGAGGTTCACCCCTCCACTTT. The rearrangement uses TRBV19 and TRBJ1-6; 9 nucleotides line up with TRBD1. CDR3 length: 14 residues. Losses at the gene ends were 7 bases for V and 9 bases for J; bases not matched to a gene: 7. The germline gives CDR1 LNHDA, CDR2 SQIVND (reference sequence).

The chain couples TRBV5-4 to TRBJ2-7, with TRBD1 matching over 9 bases. The germline V gene has CDR1 SGHNT and CDR2 YYREEE (reference sequence). The CDR3 runs 16 residues. The V gene end was trimmed by 4 bases and the J gene end by 1 base; junction bases not matched to a gene: 9. The CDR3 nucleotides read TGTGCCAGCAGCGGGGGCCGACAGGGGGGTTCCTACGAGCAGTACTTC. This encodes CASSGGRQGGSYEQYF. Full variable domain (rest looked up from reference TRBV5-4 and TRBJ2-7): ETGVTQSPTHLIKTRGQQVTLRCSSQSGHNTVSWYQQALGQGPQFIFQYYREEENGRGNFPPRFSGLQFPNYSSELNVNALELDDSALYLCASSGGRQGGSYEQYFGPGTRLTVT.

This chain links TRBV4-3 with TRBJ1-2; the match to TRBD1 covers 9 bases. CDR3 length: 16 residues. The V and J ends lost 4 bases and 4 bases, in that order; junction bases with no gene match: 10. CDR1 is LGHNA and CDR2 is YSLEER in the germline V gene. The CDR3 coding sequence is TGCGCCAGCAGCCTATTACCGGGACAGGGCATCTATGGCTACACCTTC. Translated: CASSLLPGQGIYGYTF.

This chain links TRBV7-9 with TRBJ2-1, with 7 bases fitting TRBD2. CDR1 is SEHNR and CDR2 is FQNEAQ in the germline V gene (reference sequence). This CDR3 spans 15 amino acids. V was clipped by 5 bases and J by 0 bases; unmatched bases: 4. The CDR3 protein is CASSPGGSSYNEQFF. The CDR3 DNA reads as TGTGCCAGCAGCCCCGGGGGGAGCTCCTACAATGAGCAGTTCTTC.

The chain has TRBV2 and TRBJ2-2, with 7 positions matching TRBD2. The CDR3 runs 15 residues. Germline V CDR1 and CDR2: SNHLY, FYNNEI. J was trimmed by 0 bases and V by 5 bases; bases with no gene match: 3. CDR3 in DNA: TGTGCCAGCAGTCGGACTAGTGCGAACACCGGGGAGCTGTTTTTT. Translating gives CASSRTSANTGELFF. Full variable domain (missing parts from reference TRBV2 and TRBJ2-2): EPEVTQTPSHQVTQMGQEVILRCVPISNHLYFYWYRQILGQKVEFLVSFYNNEISEKSEIFDDQFSVERPDGSNFTLKIRSTKLEDSAMYFCASSRTSANTGELFFGEGSRLTVL.

The chain employs TRBV4-3 and TRBJ2-3; D is perhaps TRBD2 (5 bases). Between the trimmed V and J ends, which lost 1 base and 4 bases, there was a span of 9 bases. The V gene's germline CDR1 is LGHNA and CDR2 YSLEER. The CDR3 runs to 14 residues. For the CDR3, the DNA is TGCGCCAGCAGCCAAGGTCTAGCTTCAGATACGCAGTATTTT. It is translated as CASSQGLASDTQYF.

The rearrangement joins TRBV20-1 to TRBJ2-1; no definite D call. CDR3 length: 8 residues. Per the germline V gene, CDR1 is DFQATT and CDR2 is SNEGSKA (reference sequence). The CDR3 protein is CTVNEQFF. The CDR3 DNA reads TGCACAGTAAATGAGCAGTTCTTC.

This clone appeared once. V usage is TRBV29-1 and J usage is TRBJ2-2; TRBD2 aligns across 12 bases. CDR1 and CDR2 from the germline V gene are SQVTM and ANQGSEA. This CDR3 is 13 amino acids long. J gave up 8 bases and V 4 bases, and 2 bases lay outside the gene matches. Here the CDR3 reads CSVGLAGAGELFF. In DNA, the CDR3 is TGCAGCGTTGGACTAGCGGGAGCGGGGGAGCTGTTTTTT.

The V call is TRBV19, the J call TRBJ1-2, with 9 bases that match TRBD1. After removal of 6 bases from V and 8 bases from J, the junction contained 10 bases not matched to a gene. CDR3 length: 14 amino acids. Per the germline V gene, CDR1 is LNHDA and CDR2 is SQIVND (reference sequence). The CDR3 loop reads CASRSPGQGLGYTF. For the CDR3, the DNA is TGTGCCAGTAGGAGCCCGGGACAGGGCCTGGGCTACACCTTC.

The chain carries TRBV5-1 and TRBJ2-2; 8 nucleotides line up with TRBD1. Germline CDR1 is SGHRS and CDR2 is YFSETQ. The ends lost 0 bases at V and 0 bases at J; junction bases unmatched: 1. This CDR3 region has 16 residues. The CDR3 DNA sequence: TGCGCCAGCAGCTTGGGACAGGGGTCGAACACCGGGGAGCTGTTTTTT. Encoded protein: CASSLGQGSNTGELFF.

The chain has TRBV5-1 and TRBJ2-2, with 16 bases fitting TRBD2. Germline V lookup: CDR1 SGHRS, CDR2 YFSETQ. Germline trimming cut 3 bases from V and 1 base from J; bases unmatched to any gene: 9. CDR3 length equals 20 residues. CDR3 loop: CASSWPGTSGRVLNTGELFF. Written as DNA, the CDR3 is TGCGCCAGCAGCTGGCCCGGGACTAGCGGGAGGGTTTTGAACACCGGGGAGCTGTTTTTT.

This clone was observed a handful of times. The chain recombines TRBV27 with TRBJ2-1; 8 bases match TRBD1. The CDR3 sequence is 12 residues long. Per germline, CDR1 MNHEY and CDR2 SMNVEV (reference sequence). V lost 6 bases and J lost 12; bases outside the gene matches: 7. CDR3 DNA: TGTGCCAGCAGGAGAACAGGGGGAGGGCAGTTCTTC. It yields the protein CASRRTGGGQFF.

The V call is TRBV27, the J call TRBJ2-7; a weak D match, TRBD1 (5 bases). Trimming removed 6 bases from V and 4 bases from J, with 13 bases in between. The germline V gene has CDR1 MNHEY and CDR2 SMNVEV (reference sequence). The CDR3 is 13 residues long. The CDR3 loop reads CASRQGDLYEQYF. CDR3 DNA sequence: TGTGCCAGCAGGCAGGGTGATTTGTACGAGCAGTACTTC.